This T cell receptor beta chain was obtained from a study of blood T cell repertoires in COVID-19. This CDR3 region has 16 residues. Per germline, CDR1 SEHNR and CDR2 FQNEAQ (reference sequence). The junction had 11 bases not matched to a gene; V was cut back by 6 bases and J by 7 bases. Produced via immunoSEQ multiplex PCR; TCRdb's table is partial and in-frame only. Found here are about 170,000 clones, around 82% of them singletons; the top ten hold about 11%. The sequencing sample was made of peripheral blood. The receptor was derived from a woman older than 75 with active or convalescent COVID-19. The V and J genes are TRBV7-9 and TRBJ2-1; TRBD2 matches at 11 bases. CDR3 coding DNA: TGTGCCAGCAGTTCCGAGACTAGCGGGACTATGAATGAGCAGTTCTTC. Amino acid sequence: CASSSETSGTMNEQFF.